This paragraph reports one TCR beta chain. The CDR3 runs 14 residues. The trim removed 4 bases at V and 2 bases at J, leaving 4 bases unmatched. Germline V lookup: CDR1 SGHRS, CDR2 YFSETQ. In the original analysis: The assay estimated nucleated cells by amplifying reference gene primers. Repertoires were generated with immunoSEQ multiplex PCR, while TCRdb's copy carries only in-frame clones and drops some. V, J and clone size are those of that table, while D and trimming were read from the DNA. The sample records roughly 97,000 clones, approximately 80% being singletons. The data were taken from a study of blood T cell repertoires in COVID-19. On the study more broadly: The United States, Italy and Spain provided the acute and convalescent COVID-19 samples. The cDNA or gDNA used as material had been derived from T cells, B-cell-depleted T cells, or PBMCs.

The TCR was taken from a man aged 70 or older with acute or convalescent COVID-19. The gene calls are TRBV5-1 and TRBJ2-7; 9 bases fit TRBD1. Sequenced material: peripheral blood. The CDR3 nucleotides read TGCGCCAGCAGCCGAGACAGGGGGGCCTACGAGCAGTACTTC. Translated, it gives CASSRDRGAYEQYF.